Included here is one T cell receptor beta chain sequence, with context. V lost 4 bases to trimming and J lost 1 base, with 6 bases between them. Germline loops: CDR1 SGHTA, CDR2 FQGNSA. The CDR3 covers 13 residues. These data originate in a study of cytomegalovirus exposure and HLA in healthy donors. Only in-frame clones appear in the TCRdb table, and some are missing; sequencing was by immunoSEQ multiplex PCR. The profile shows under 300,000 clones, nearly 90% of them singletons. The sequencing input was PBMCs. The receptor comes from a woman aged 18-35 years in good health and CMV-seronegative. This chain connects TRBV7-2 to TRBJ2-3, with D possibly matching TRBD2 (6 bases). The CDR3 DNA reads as TGTGCCAGCAGCTCTAGCGGCACAGATACGCAGTATTTT. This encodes CASSSSGTDTQYF.